These 30 T cell receptor beta chains were sequenced from one sample in a study of shared clonotypes between healthy human individuals. Data came from immunoSEQ multiplex PCR; TCRdb stores just in-frame clones and leaves some out. The sample has 2 million to 2.5 million clones; 90% to 97% are singletons. What was sequenced was naive CD4+ T cells sorted from blood. Subset given: CD45RA+ positively selected. These receptors originate from a man younger than 35 in good health.

The V call is TRBV18, the J call TRBJ2-7; 8 bases map to TRBD1. CDR1 and CDR2 from the germline V gene are KGHSH and LQKENI. With 5 bases clipped from V and 4 bases from J, the junction kept 7 bases outside the gene matches. This CDR3 contains 14 residues. Here the CDR3 DNA reads TGTGCCAGCTCAGTCGGACAGGGAGGTTACGAGCAGTACTTC. Encoded protein: CASSVGQGGYEQYF. The variable domain in full, with the rest retrieved from reference TRBV18 and TRBJ2-7, is NAGVMQNPRHLVRRRGQEARLRCSPMKGHSHVYWYRQLPEEGLKFMVYLQKENIIDESGMPKERFSAEFPKEGPSILRIQQVVRGDSAAYFCASSVGQGGYEQYFGPGTRLTVT.

The chain couples TRBV2 to TRBJ2-7, with 8 positions matching TRBD1. V lost 6 bases and J lost 6; bases outside the gene matches: 7. CDR3 length: 13 residues. Germline loops: CDR1 SNHLY, CDR2 FYNNEI. Here the CDR3 reads CASRQGAVSEQYF. In DNA, the CDR3 is TGTGCCAGCAGGCAGGGGGCGGTGTCCGAGCAGTACTTC.

The chain recombines TRBV11-3 with TRBJ2-7; D is possibly TRBD2 (6 bases). V dropped 0 bases and J dropped 1 base, with 16 bases sitting between them. In germline, CDR1 is SGHNT, CDR2 YENEEA. The CDR3 extends over 17 amino acids. Written as DNA, the CDR3 is TGTGCCAGCAGCTTAGACCGGGGAGCGGGTGGGTCCTACGAGCAGTACTTC. This gives the protein CASSLDRGAGGSYEQYF.

As for this clone: Different DNA sequences within this sample yield the same CDR3. The J gene is TRBJ1-2, the V gene TRBV30, with 7 bases that match TRBD1. V shed 1 base, J shed 2 bases, and the junction held 1 base outside the gene matches. The germline V gene encodes CDR1 GTSNPN and CDR2 SVGIG (reference sequence). The CDR3 runs to 13 residues. The CDR3 protein is CAWSGQGNYGYTF. The DNA of the CDR3 is TGTGCCTGGAGTGGACAGGGAAACTATGGCTACACCTTC.

This clone was seen only once. The chain employs TRBV7-8 and TRBJ2-3, with D possibly being TRBD1 (6 bases). V lost 5 bases to trimming and J lost 1 base, with 31 bases between them. CDR1 is SGHVS, CDR2 FQNEAQ, per germline. The CDR3 length is 21 residues. The CDR3 loop reads CASSQRGGTVTGGLGTDTQYF. The CDR3 nucleotides read TGTGCCAGCAGCCAGAGAGGGGGTACAGTGACTGGCGGCCTTGGCACAGATACGCAGTATTTT.

This chain links TRBV5-8 with TRBJ2-1; D remains ambiguous. Germline loops: CDR1 SGHTS, CDR2 YDEGEE. Trimming cost V 0 bases and J 8 bases, with 15 bases left between them. The CDR3 extends over 15 amino acids. CDR3 sequence: CASSLGLPPGDEQFF. CDR3 nucleotides: TGTGCCAGCAGCTTGGGCTTACCCCCAGGCGATGAGCAGTTCTTC.

This clone was recorded once. The chain recombines TRBV7-6 with TRBJ2-3; D uncertain. This CDR3 is 14 amino acids long. Trimming removed 5 bases from V and 0 bases from J, with 9 bases in between. CDR1 and CDR2 (germline): SGHVS, FNYEAQ. CDR3 bases: TGTGCCAGCAGCCTAGTTGGGAGCACAGATACGCAGTATTTT. As protein: CASSLVGSTDTQYF.

To note about this clone: This sample includes further DNA sequences coding for the same CDR3. This chain connects TRBV7-7 to TRBJ2-5; 9 bases align to TRBD2. CDR1 is SSHAT, CDR2 FNYEAQ, per germline (reference sequence). CDR3 size: 12 residues. CDR3 nucleotides: TGTGCTAGTTCAGCGGGGGGAGAGACCCAGTACTTC. The encoded protein is CASSAGGETQYF.

This chain joins TRBV7-2 and TRBJ1-5; 9 bases line up with TRBD1. This CDR3 comprises 16 residues. The J segment lost 4 bases and the V segment lost 3 bases, leaving 7 bases of the junction unmatched. CDR1 and CDR2 from the germline V gene are SGHTA and FQGNSA. The CDR3 sequence: CASSLGPGTGNQPQHF. CDR3 DNA sequence: TGTGCCAGCAGCTTGGGGCCCGGGACAGGGAATCAGCCCCAGCATTTT.

The gene calls are TRBV2 and TRBJ2-7; D not resolved. The germline V gene has CDR1 SNHLY and CDR2 FYNNEI. Trimming cost V 7 bases and J 4 bases, with 14 bases left between them. This CDR3 comprises 13 residues. CDR3 coding DNA: TGTGCCAGCAACAAAAAAGTGGAGTACGAGCAGTACTTC. Its protein product is CASNKKVEYEQYF.

This clone was recorded a few times. The rearrangement joins TRBV28 to TRBJ1-2, with D unclear. The CDR3 has 13 residues. CDR1 and CDR2 from the germline V gene are MDHEN and SYDVKM. V was shortened by 2 bases and J by 4 bases, with 8 bases between the two germline ends. The CDR3 loop is CASSLAGAYGYTF. CDR3 nucleotide sequence: TGTGCCAGCAGTTTAGCAGGAGCCTATGGCTACACCTTC.

This clone was observed a single time. CDR3 DNA: TGTGCCATCAGTGAAACAGGGAACACTGAAGCTTTCTTT. Residues: CAISETGNTEAFF. V usage is TRBV10-3 and J usage is TRBJ1-1; D is perhaps TRBD1 (5 bases). Trimming left V 3 bases short and J 1 base short, with 6 bases between. Per the germline V gene, CDR1 is ENHRY and CDR2 is SYGVKD. The CDR3 spans 13 residues.

This clone is a singleton in its sample. CDR3 sequence: CASSSPGAQETQYF. The CDR3 nucleotides are TGTGCCAGCAGCTCTCCTGGGGCCCAAGAGACCCAGTACTTC. This sequence joins TRBV7-2 and TRBJ2-5, with D maybe TRBD1 (5 bases). Between the trimmed V and J ends, which lost 4 bases and 1 base, there was a span of 10 bases. Germline CDR1 reads SGHTA; CDR2 reads FQGNSA. The CDR3 consists of 14 residues.

V and J are TRBV5-1 and TRBJ2-2; 7 nucleotides line up with TRBD1. V was pared by 4 bases and J by 7 bases, with 10 bases of the junction left unmatched. The CDR3 totals 15 residues. From germline, CDR1 is SGHRS and CDR2 YFSETQ. As DNA, the CDR3 is TGCGCCAGCAGCCCCCGACAGGGTGGGGACGGGGAGCTGTTTTTT. Protein product: CASSPRQGGDGELFF.

This clone was seen a single time. V and J are TRBV13 and TRBJ1-6; D ambiguous. Germline loops: CDR1 PRHDT, CDR2 FYEKMQ (reference sequence). Trimming stripped 5 bases from V and 6 bases from J, with 14 bases between. This CDR3 has 15 amino acids. This chain's CDR3 is CASSLTGPSNSPLHF. The CDR3 DNA is TGTGCCAGCAGCCTGACCGGGCCGTCTAATTCACCCCTCCACTTT.

V usage is TRBV9 and J usage is TRBJ2-3; 7 bases align to TRBD1. Germline-derived CDR1 and CDR2 are SGDLS and YYNGEE. J was trimmed by 0 bases and V by 4 bases; bases with no gene match: 8. This CDR3 has 16 amino acids. The CDR3 nucleotides read TGTGCCAGCAGCAAAGCACAGGGGATAAGCACAGATACGCAGTATTTT. This sequence encodes CASSKAQGISTDTQYF.

This chain connects TRBV5-4 to TRBJ1-1, with D possibly TRBD1 on 5 matching bases. The CDR3 sequence is 15 residues long. The V end lost 4 bases, the J end lost 0 bases, and 13 bases lay between the germline ends. The germline V gene has CDR1 SGHNT and CDR2 YYREEE (reference sequence). Here the CDR3 reads CASSQQDALNTEAFF. CDR3 in DNA: TGTGCCAGCAGCCAACAGGACGCACTGAACACTGAAGCTTTCTTT.

V and J are TRBV11-2 and TRBJ2-5; tentatively, D is TRBD2 (6 bases). The CDR3 has 17 amino acids. V was trimmed by 4 bases and J by 2 bases, leaving 20 bases between them. Germline V gene sequence: CDR1 SGHAT, CDR2 FQNNGV. The CDR3 loop reads CASSSGRLLGTQETQYF. The CDR3 nucleotides are TGTGCCAGCAGCTCCGGGAGACTCCTTGGCACACAAGAGACCCAGTACTTC. The full variable domain, completed using reference TRBV11-2 and TRBJ2-5, is EAGVAQSPRYKIIEKRQSVAFWCNPISGHATLYWYQQILGQGPKLLIQFQNNGVVDDSQLPKDRFSAERLKGVDSTLKIQPAKLEDSAVYLCASSSGRLLGTQETQYFGPGTRLLVL.

The rearrangement uses TRBV7-9 and TRBJ1-5; 8 bases align to TRBD1. The CDR3 has 15 amino acids. Germline CDR1 reads SEHNR; CDR2 reads FQNEAQ (reference sequence). V lost 4 bases, J lost 5 bases, and 7 bases stayed unmatched. The CDR3 loop reads CASSSTLTGDQPQHF. In DNA, the CDR3 is TGTGCCAGCAGCTCCACTTTGACAGGGGATCAGCCCCAGCATTTT.

This clone occurred once. The CDR3 region has the DNA TGTGCCTGGAGTGGTAGGACCGTGGGTAAGCCCCAGCATTTT. Amino acid sequence: CAWSGRTVGKPQHF. The genes are TRBV30 and TRBJ1-5, with unresolved D. The CDR3 has 14 amino acids. V was pared by 1 base and J by 8 bases, with 15 bases between. Germline loops: CDR1 GTSNPN, CDR2 SVGIG (reference sequence).

The chain combines TRBV10-2 with TRBJ2-5; 8 bases agree with TRBD2. With the DNA end fitting TRBJ2-7 better, the J assignment may be wrong. CDR3 length equals 15 residues. CDR1 and CDR2 (germline): WSHSY, SAAADI. The DNA of the CDR3 is TGCGCCAGCAGTGAGCCGGGACTAGTAATTCCCGAGCAGTACTTC. This sequence encodes CASSEPGLVIPEQYF.

The chain joins TRBV7-8 to TRBJ2-2, with 9 nucleotides matching TRBD2. The CDR3 runs 16 residues. V lost 5 bases and J lost 1; bases outside the gene matches: 5. Germline V gene sequence: CDR1 SGHVS, CDR2 FQNEAQ. CDR3: CASSPLAGLNTGELFF. CDR3 in DNA: TGTGCCAGCAGCCCTCTAGCGGGGCTGAACACCGGGGAGCTGTTTTTT.

The rearrangement uses TRBV7-2 and TRBJ2-7, with D perhaps being TRBD1 or TRBD2 (6 bases each). The CDR3 consists of 13 residues. The germline gives CDR1 SGHTA, CDR2 FQGNSA. Trimming took off 1 base at V and 7 bases at J, with 11 bases between the two ends. CDR3 nucleotides: TGTGCCAGCAGCTTAGTAACAGGGAGGGAGCAGTACTTC. The encoded protein is CASSLVTGREQYF.

This chain connects TRBV28 to TRBJ1-2, with D possibly matching TRBD1 (5 bases). Germline V gene data show CDR1 as MDHEN and CDR2 as SYDVKM. The CDR3 spans 16 residues. The CDR3 region has the DNA TGTGCTACACAAACTCTTTGGGGGGTAGCGAGCTATGGCTACACCTTC. Amino acids: CATQTLWGVASYGYTF.

This sequence joins TRBV25-1 and TRBJ1-4; a possible D gene is TRBD1 (6 bases). This CDR3 is built from 15 residues. Trimming took 0 bases from V and 6 from J, leaving 11 bases between them. Germline CDR1 and CDR2: MGHDK and SYGVNS. In nucleotides, the CDR3 is TGTGCCAGCAGTGAATATAGGGCAGGGGATGAAAAACTGTTTTTT. It is translated as CASSEYRAGDEKLFF.

The rearrangement uses TRBV2 and TRBJ2-3; D is possibly TRBD1 or TRBD2 (5 bases each). The CDR3 has 13 residues. The V gene lost 6 bases and the J gene lost 3 bases, with 10 bases spanning the gap. Germline lookup yields CDR1 SNHLY and CDR2 FYNNEI. Written as DNA, the CDR3 is TGTGCCAGCAGGACGGGGACGACAGATACGCAGTATTTT. It codes for CASRTGTTDTQYF.

The chain recombines TRBV6-1 with TRBJ1-2, with D tentatively TRBD1 (5 bases). Germline loops: CDR1 MNHNS, CDR2 SASEGT. With 5 bases removed from V and 6 bases from J, the gap between germline ends came to 16 bases. The CDR3 has 14 residues. Here the CDR3 DNA reads TGTGCCAGCAGTTCCGGGGGACGTGGGGATGGCTACACCTTC. Protein sequence: CASSSGGRGDGYTF.

The chain employs TRBV28 and TRBJ1-2; D might be TRBD1 (5 bases). The CDR3 loop spans 12 amino acids. The V end lost 7 bases, the J end lost 4 bases, and 10 bases lay between the germline ends. Per the germline V gene, CDR1 is MDHEN and CDR2 is SYDVKM. CDR3 bases: TGTGCCAGCAAAGGGACGGTCTATGGCTACACCTTC. Its translation: CASKGTVYGYTF.

The chain combines TRBV7-9 with TRBJ2-1, with 8 positions matching TRBD2. The CDR3 loop spans 14 amino acids. Germline V CDR1 and CDR2: SEHNR, FQNEAQ (reference sequence). V trimming: 4 bases; J trimming: 10 bases; junction bases outside the gene matches: 9. CDR3 in amino acids: CASSSRGGSGEQFF. DNA for the CDR3: TGTGCCAGCAGCTCCCGCGGGGGGTCGGGAGAGCAGTTCTTC.

The chain uses TRBV6-1 and TRBJ1-2, with D hard to call. CDR1 MNHNS and CDR2 SASEGT come from the germline V gene. Trimming pared 2 bases from V and 8 bases from J, leaving 6 bases between. The CDR3 covers 11 residues. This CDR3 is CASSESRGYTF. CDR3 in DNA: TGTGCCAGCAGTGAATCTCGGGGCTACACCTTC.